The 32 T cell receptor beta chains reported below all come from one sample, sequenced in a study of T cell repertoires in aging, cancer and after chemotherapy. Rearranged V-D-J TRB sequences were amplified with a mixed TRB-A/B primer pool. From the multiplex PCR reads, TCRdb called clonotypes with MiXCR, one entry per CDR3 protein. The table records thousands of distinct CDR3 sequences, 38% of them present only once. TCR beta rearrangements were amplified from peripheral blood genomic DNA. Sequencing was done on a sample of blood. These receptors originate from a human donor in good health.

V usage is TRBV28 and J usage is TRBJ2-5; 9 bases fit TRBD2. The CDR3 runs to 14 residues. Germline V lookup: CDR1 MDHEN, CDR2 SYDVKM. After removal of 6 bases from V and 1 base from J, the junction contained 3 bases not matched to a gene. Here the CDR3 DNA reads TGTGCCAGCAGCCTAGCGGGGACCCAAGAGACCCAGTACTTC. Translated: CASSLAGTQETQYF.

A few counts support this clonotype. The chain links TRBV19 to TRBJ2-3, with 8 bases that match TRBD1. V shed 1 base, J shed 0 bases, and the junction held 6 bases outside the gene matches. The CDR3 contains 17 residues. From germline, CDR1 is LNHDA and CDR2 SQIVND (reference sequence). As DNA, the CDR3 is TGTGCCAGTAGTATAGTGGCCAGGGGGCAGAGCACAGATACGCAGTATTTT. It is translated as CASSIVARGQSTDTQYF.

The chain employs TRBV6-6 and TRBJ2-3; 10 bases map to TRBD2. The V gene end was trimmed by 0 bases and the J gene end by 4 bases; junction bases not matched to a gene: 4. CDR1 and CDR2 (germline): MNHNY, SVGAGI (reference sequence). This CDR3 comprises 16 residues. The chain's CDR3 is CASSYSVAGGPDTQYF. The CDR3 region has the DNA TGTGCCAGCAGTTACTCTGTAGCGGGGGGCCCAGATACGCAGTATTTT.

This clonotype was found a few times. This chain uses TRBV19 with TRBJ1-1; D might be TRBD1 (6 bases). V was pared by 2 bases and J by 5 bases, with 18 bases between. Germline CDR1 is LNHDA and CDR2 is SQIVND (reference sequence). The CDR3 loop spans 16 amino acids. The CDR3 here is CASSIRGRALRTEAFF. DNA for the CDR3: TGTGCCAGTAGTATAAGGGGGAGAGCTCTCAGGACTGAAGCTTTCTTT.

This chain connects TRBV11-3 to TRBJ2-5; D perhaps matches TRBD2 (7 bases). The CDR3 consists of 13 residues. V lost 7 bases to trimming and J lost 5 bases, with 14 bases between them. The germline V gene has CDR1 SGHNT and CDR2 YENEEA. CDR3 sequence reads: CASIMKGGETQYF. In DNA form, the CDR3 reads TGTGCCAGCATTATGAAGGGGGGGGAGACCCAGTACTTC.

The chain couples TRBV6-6 to TRBJ1-1; D gene unclear. Trimming left V 7 bases short and J 3 bases short, with 6 bases between. Germline V gene data show CDR1 as MNHNY and CDR2 as SVGAGI (reference sequence). The CDR3 is 11 residues long. CDR3 region: CASNRYTEAFF. The CDR3 bases are TGTGCCAGCAACCGCTACACTGAAGCTTTCTTT.

This chain connects TRBV6-2 or TRBV6-3 to TRBJ2-2; 8 positions match TRBD2. The CDR3 loop spans 15 amino acids. Per germline, CDR1 MNHEY and CDR2 SVGEGT. V lost 6 bases, J lost 3 bases, and 6 bases stayed unmatched. The CDR3 is CASSRGLADTGELFF. The CDR3 bases are TGTGCCAGCAGCCGCGGACTAGCCGACACCGGGGAGCTGTTTTTT.

By share, this clonotype counts as medium-sized (0.01 to 0.1%). The chain carries TRBV29-1 and TRBJ1-4; 7 positions agree with TRBD1. The CDR3 is 13 amino acids. Germline CDR1 SQVTM, CDR2 ANQGSEA. The trim removed 6 bases at V and 7 bases at J, leaving 8 bases unmatched. CDR3 loop: CSVAGGISEKLFF. The CDR3 DNA reads TGCAGCGTGGCAGGGGGGATCTCTGAAAAACTGTTTTTT.

The V and J genes are TRBV12-3 or TRBV12-4 and TRBJ2-1; 8 positions match TRBD1. CDR3 length: 12 amino acids. V lost 7 bases, J lost 8 bases, and 4 bases stayed unmatched. The CDR3 region has the DNA TGTGCCAGCAAACAGACAGGGGATGAGCAGTTCTTC. Protein product: CASKQTGDEQFF.

Only a few counts were recorded for this clonotype. The CDR3 sequence is CASSQGTLEWPQHF. The CDR3 DNA sequence: TGTGCCAGTAGTCAAGGGACTCTTGAATGGCCCCAGCATTTT. J is TRBJ1-5 and V is TRBV19, with D perhaps matching TRBD1 (5 bases). Germline V gene data show CDR1 as LNHDA and CDR2 as SQIVND (reference sequence). Trimming took off 5 bases at V and 9 bases at J, with 17 bases between the two ends. This CDR3 is 14 amino acids long.

A single count supports this clonotype. The chain joins TRBV7-9 to TRBJ1-6, with TRBD1 matching over 7 bases. CDR1 SEHNR and CDR2 FQNEAQ come from the germline V gene (reference sequence). J lost 10 bases, V lost 5 bases, and 8 bases had no gene match. This CDR3 is 14 amino acids long. The CDR3 here is CASSGTESYSPLHF. As DNA, the CDR3 is TGTGCCAGCAGCGGGACAGAATCCTACTCACCCCTCCACTTT.

Sample share makes this clonotype medium-sized. This chain joins TRBV15 and TRBJ1-6, with D tentatively TRBD1 (5 bases). CDR1 and CDR2 from the germline V gene are LNHNV and YYDKDF (reference sequence). This CDR3 contains 16 residues. Trimming removed 1 base at V and 9 bases at J, with 16 bases between. The DNA of the CDR3 is TGTGCCACCAGCAGAGGGGTGCAGGGAGGTAGTTCACCCCTCCACTTT. It encodes CATSRGVQGGSSPLHF.

This clonotype is medium-sized in the sample. V and J are TRBV19 and TRBJ2-1; TRBD1 might be the D (6 bases). V was pared by 7 bases and J by 6 bases, with 13 bases between. Germline V CDR1 and CDR2: LNHDA, SQIVND (reference sequence). The CDR3 sequence is 13 residues long. As DNA, the CDR3 is TGTGCCAGTACCATTGAGGGGGTCAATGAGCAGTTCTTC. Amino acid sequence: CASTIEGVNEQFF.

The chain carries TRBV27 and TRBJ2-6, with 8 bases fitting TRBD1. Trimming cost V 7 bases and J 2 bases; bases outside gene matches: 13. Germline CDR1 MNHEY, CDR2 SMNVEV (reference sequence). The CDR3 runs to 18 residues. As DNA, the CDR3 is TGTGCCAGCACCTTCCAAGGACAGGGACATCCTGGGGCCAACGTCCTGACTTTC. Translating it yields CASTFQGQGHPGANVLTF.

The rearrangement links TRBV5-4 to TRBJ2-3; no clear D. The V and J ends lost 3 bases and 1 base respectively, with 6 bases between them. CDR3 length: 13 residues. Germline V gene lookup returns CDR1 SGHNT and CDR2 YYREEE (reference sequence). The CDR3 here is CASSSQGTDTQYF. The CDR3 coding sequence is TGTGCCAGCAGCTCCCAGGGCACAGATACGCAGTATTTT.

The chain has TRBV19 and TRBJ1-2; 7 nucleotides line up with TRBD1. The CDR3 has 16 residues. CDR1 and CDR2 (germline): LNHDA, SQIVND (reference sequence). V dropped 4 bases and J dropped 0; count of bases not matched to a gene: 8. Here the CDR3 reads CASSSQPGTANYGYTF. For the CDR3, the DNA is TGTGCCAGTAGTAGTCAACCCGGGACAGCTAACTATGGCTACACCTTC.

This chain uses TRBV12-3 or TRBV12-4 with TRBJ1-4; D not certain. V lost 6 bases and J lost 6, with 14 bases in between. This CDR3 is 14 amino acids long. CDR3 nucleotides: TGTGCCAGCAGCCGGCCGGGTTTCCATGAAAAACTGTTTTTT. Translating it yields CASSRPGFHEKLFF.

V is TRBV6-2 or TRBV6-3 and J is TRBJ2-5; 14 bases are shared with TRBD2. CDR3 length: 14 residues. Trimming cost V 10 bases and J 5 bases; bases outside gene matches: 6. The germline gives CDR1 MNHEY, CDR2 SVGEGT. The CDR3 nucleotides read TGTGCCATCCGGACTAGCGGGGGGCCGGAGACCCAGTACTTC. It specifies CAIRTSGGPETQYF.

V gene TRBV6-2 or TRBV6-3 combines with J gene TRBJ2-1; D perhaps matches TRBD1 (6 bases). The germline V gene has CDR1 MNHEY and CDR2 SVGEGT. Trimming shortened V by 7 bases and J by 0 bases, and 13 bases separated the two germline ends. The CDR3 totals 15 residues. The CDR3: CASIGTPSSYNEQFF. The CDR3, as DNA: TGTGCCAGCATTGGGACACCGAGCTCCTACAATGAGCAGTTCTTC.

The genes are TRBV11-3 and TRBJ2-3, with D uncertain. The CDR3 runs 14 residues. Trimming stripped 5 bases from V and 1 base from J, with 10 bases between. CDR1 and CDR2 (germline): SGHNT, YENEEA. CDR3 sequence: CASSPRRGTDTQYF. The CDR3 nucleotides read TGTGCCAGCAGCCCAAGGCGCGGCACAGATACGCAGTATTTT.

This clonotype was seen more than once but under ten times. The chain uses TRBV6-6 and TRBJ1-2; D is perhaps TRBD1 (5 bases). CDR1 and CDR2 from the germline V gene are MNHNY and SVGAGI (reference sequence). CDR3 size: 14 residues. The V end was cut by 2 bases, the J end by 8 bases, with 15 bases between. The CDR3 coding sequence is TGTGCCAGCAGTTACGTCCAGGGCCGTTTCGGCTACACCTTC. This sequence encodes CASSYVQGRFGYTF.

This clonotype was observed a few times. The J gene is TRBJ1-2, the V gene TRBV5-6, with TRBD1 as a possible D gene (5 bases). The CDR3 loop spans 15 amino acids. V was shortened by 1 base and J by 5 bases, with 15 bases between the two germline ends. Germline V gene lookup returns CDR1 SGHDT and CDR2 YYEEEE. CDR3 amino acids: CASSLLEQGRYGYTF. The CDR3 DNA is TGTGCCAGCAGCTTGTTGGAGCAGGGTCGATATGGCTACACCTTC.

This clonotype appeared a few times. V usage is TRBV19 and J usage is TRBJ1-2, with TRBD1 identical over 12 bases. The CDR3 covers 15 residues. The germline V gene encodes CDR1 LNHDA and CDR2 SQIVND (reference sequence). Trimming removed 6 bases from V and 3 bases from J; junction bases left unmatched: 5. Here the CDR3 reads CASSPGTGGHYGYTF. The CDR3 region has the DNA TGTGCCAGTAGCCCTGGGACAGGGGGCCACTATGGCTACACCTTC.

This clonotype was detected only a few times. The rearrangement links TRBV6-2 or TRBV6-3 to TRBJ2-1; weak D call: TRBD2 (5 bases). This CDR3 is 14 amino acids long. The V gene's germline CDR1 is MNHEY and CDR2 SVGEGT. Deletions cut 5 bases from V and 5 bases from J, with 13 bases between. The CDR3 coding sequence is TGTGCCAGCAGTCCGTCGGGAAGAAACAATGAGCAGTTCTTC. Its translation is CASSPSGRNNEQFF.

The rearrangement joins TRBV12-3 or TRBV12-4 to TRBJ2-1; TRBD1 might be the D (7 bases). V lost 10 bases and J lost 6, with 19 bases in between. The CDR3 extends over 14 amino acids. In DNA form, the CDR3 reads TGTGCCATCAGAGAACGACAGGGAGGCAATGAGCAGTTCTTC. Translating gives CAIRERQGGNEQFF.

This clonotype was counted only a few times. V is TRBV18 and J is TRBJ2-7, with D maybe TRBD2 (5 bases). With 6 bases removed from V and 5 bases from J, the gap between germline ends came to 14 bases. The CDR3 contains 13 residues. CDR1 KGHSH and CDR2 LQKENI come from the germline V gene. CDR3 protein: CASSLPGSHEQYV. The CDR3 DNA sequence: TGTGCCAGCTCCCTACCGGGGTCCCACGAGCAGTACGTC.

There are a few counts of this clonotype. V gene TRBV19 combines with J gene TRBJ2-3; no definite D call. The CDR3 sequence is 15 residues long. Between the trimmed V and J ends, which lost 2 bases and 0 bases, there was a span of 9 bases. The V gene's germline CDR1 is LNHDA and CDR2 SQIVND (reference sequence). CDR3 region: CASSIWITSTDTQYF. The CDR3 nucleotides read TGTGCCAGTAGTATATGGATTACTAGCACAGATACGCAGTATTTT.

As to this clonotype: At one boundary the junction diverges from the germline segment, which might be a read error. This chain uses TRBV6-1 with TRBJ2-5, with 7 positions matching TRBD2. This CDR3 is built from 13 residues. The germline CDR1 and CDR2 sequences are MNHNS and SASEGT. The CDR3 protein is CAISTSDGETQYF. In nucleotides, the CDR3 is TGTGCCATCAGTACTAGCGATGGCGAGACCCAGTACTTC.

This clonotype is termed medium-sized (0.01 to 0.1%). In nucleotides, the CDR3 is TGTGCCAGCAGTGAATGGGACCACACCTCCTACAATGAGCAGTTCTTC. Residues: CASSEWDHTSYNEQFF. The rearrangement joins TRBV6-1 to TRBJ2-1; TRBD1 or TRBD2 may be the D gene (5 bases each). Germline CDR1 reads MNHNS; CDR2 reads SASEGT. The CDR3 loop spans 16 amino acids. Between the trimmed V and J ends, which lost 2 bases and 0 bases, there was a span of 11 bases.

V is TRBV12-5 and J is TRBJ2-3; 11 bases align to TRBD2. V was pared by 6 bases and J by 5 bases, with 1 base of the junction left unmatched. CDR3 length equals 13 residues. Germline V gene data show CDR1 as LGHNT and CDR2 as FRNRAP. DNA of the CDR3: TGTGCTAGTGGGGGACTAGCGGAAGATACGCAGTATTTT. Translating it yields CASGGLAEDTQYF.

The V gene is TRBV19, the J gene TRBJ2-7; D unresolved. The length of the CDR3 is 15 residues. Trimming took off 4 bases at V and 2 bases at J, with 15 bases between the two ends. Germline values: CDR1 LNHDA, CDR2 SQIVND (reference sequence). The CDR3 loop reads CASSKGTQWTYEQYF. CDR3 sequence (DNA): TGTGCCAGTAGTAAGGGCACCCAATGGACCTACGAGCAGTACTTC.

The V gene is TRBV5-4, the J gene TRBJ2-3; the D is unclear. The germline V gene encodes CDR1 SGHNT and CDR2 YYREEE (reference sequence). The V and J ends lost 2 bases and 3 bases respectively, with 4 bases between them. The CDR3 contains 12 residues. CDR3 amino acids: CASSFQTDTQYF. The CDR3 region has the DNA TGTGCCAGCAGCTTCCAAACAGATACGCAGTATTTT.